This T cell receptor (beta chain) was recorded in a study of Ad26.COV2.S vaccination and SARS-CoV-2 variants. The study, taken as a whole, reports: The study found higher spike-specific TCR breadth in vaccine than placebo recipients.

Regarding treatment: roughly 19 received Ad26.COV2.S at low or high dose, single or two shots; 5 received placebo; per-sample allocation not given. Sampling was performed 63 days after the first vaccine or placebo injection. Per germline, CDR1 MNHEY and CDR2 SVGAGI. This CDR3 region has 14 residues. V was trimmed by 5 bases and J by 4 bases, leaving 14 bases between them. Sequencing used immunoSEQ multiplex PCR; TCRdb keeps in-frame clones, though not all of them. The repertoire consists of around 450,000 clones, with 89% occurring once and the leading ten covering approximately 2.5%. Comment on this clone: Its matching antigen is unknown.

The gene calls are TRBV6-5 and TRBJ1-1; possibly TRBD1 for D (5 bases). The sequence was obtained from a person aged 18-65 years who received the Ad26.COV2.S COVID-19 vaccine or a placebo. Sequencing was performed on peripheral blood, taken in a trial of Ad26.COV2.S vaccine versus placebo. The CDR3 DNA sequence: TGTGCCAGCAGTCCCGCCTCAGGGTCCACTGAAGCTTTCTTT. It yields the protein CASSPASGSTEAFF.